A selection of T cell receptor beta chains follows, all from one sample in a study of cytomegalovirus exposure and HLA in healthy donors. Only in-frame clones appear in the TCRdb table, and some are missing; sequencing was by immunoSEQ multiplex PCR. Of 200,000 or so clones in the sample, approximately 84% were seen once. The sequenced sample consisted of PBMCs. Receptor source: a boy aged 5-17 years in good health and CMV-seronegative. Both conserved end residues are trimmed from each CDR3. A D gene is named only where the DNA matches it firmly.

d_call,v_call,cdr3_aa
-,TRBV5-5,ASSLLTPGGAEAF
TRBD1,TRBV29-1,SVTFRDSFDEKLF
-,TRBV6-5,ASSYRQGKSYEQY
-,TRBV6-5,ASSSPSRYTEAF
-,TRBV30,AWSVYRFSNSPLH
TRBD1,TRBV12-5,ASGFDRDLEFYNSPLH
-,TRBV6-5,ASSHVLTGIYEQY
-,TRBV11-3,ASSLGGTAAEAF
-,TRBV7-9,ASSLPGLSYEQY
-,TRBV5-6,ASSLVPGAQETQY
TRBD1,TRBV18,ASSPKGTGTYEQY
-,TRBV27,ASSGGLSRSEKLF
-,TRBV30,AWPEGNTGELF
TRBD1,TRBV27,ASSLMIRQGSGELF
-,TRBV2,ASSERVNQPQH
-,TRBV9,ASSVGHGGTEAF
-,TRBV19,ASSTRGTISLYGYT
-,TRBV10-3,AINPGNYGYT
TRBD2,TRBV5-1,AVRGDANTGELF
TRBD1,TRBV29-1,SVSGTGVSYEQY
-,TRBV30,AWNQGENTEAF
-,TRBV7-9,ASSLGGMQDTQY
-,TRBV9,ASTYGGLGTGELF
-,TRBV30,AWNPLGGNQPQH
-,TRBV15,ATSGSGSVSSYEQY
TRBD1,TRBV5-1,ASSLPETGILAKNIQY
-,TRBV18,ASSPPLDSTKTNYGYT